A selection of T cell receptor beta chains follows, all from one sample in a study of blood T cell repertoires in COVID-19. Using immunoSEQ multiplex PCR, the repertoire was profiled, and TCRdb retains in-frame clones only, with some absent. In the table there are 150,000 or so clones, more than 85% of which are singletons. Sample: PBMCs or T cells enriched from blood (not recorded which). Every receptor here comes from a woman aged 45-65 years who had recovered from COVID-19. The CDR3 runs from the conserved cysteine through the conserved F or W. Fields, in order: J gene, V gene, D gene, CDR3 protein. The D gene is left open where the match is weak.

j_gene: TRBJ2-7; v_gene: TRBV19; d_gene: TRBD1; CDR3aa: CASSTPGTGFYEQYF
j_gene: TRBJ2-5; v_gene: TRBV30; d_gene: TRBD1; CDR3aa: CAWSPLTGLEETQYF
j_gene: TRBJ2-7; v_gene: TRBV2; d_gene: TRBD1; CDR3aa: CASSLTRDRDRNEQYF
j_gene: TRBJ2-1; v_gene: TRBV27; d_gene: TRBD2; CDR3aa: CASSFRLAGAGSYNEQFF
j_gene: TRBJ2-7; v_gene: TRBV5-8; d_gene: TRBD1; CDR3aa: CASLRDRGLYEQYF
j_gene: TRBJ2-2; v_gene: TRBV28; d_gene: .; CDR3aa: CASSLLGVRELFF
j_gene: TRBJ2-2; v_gene: TRBV10-1; d_gene: TRBD1; CDR3aa: CASSGTGAPGELFF
j_gene: TRBJ1-2; v_gene: TRBV5-1; d_gene: .; CDR3aa: CASSLTVGGNYGYTF
j_gene: TRBJ2-1; v_gene: TRBV9; d_gene: TRBD2; CDR3aa: CASSVRLAGYNEQFF
j_gene: TRBJ2-1; v_gene: TRBV6-5; d_gene: TRBD2; CDR3aa: CASSYVAGDTYNEQFF
j_gene: TRBJ1-2; v_gene: TRBV9; d_gene: .; CDR3aa: CASSTLDRSGYTF
j_gene: TRBJ2-1; v_gene: TRBV19; d_gene: .; CDR3aa: CASSPWASNNEQFF
j_gene: TRBJ1-1; v_gene: TRBV27; d_gene: .; CDR3aa: CASRITGWGNTEAFF
j_gene: TRBJ1-5; v_gene: TRBV3-1/TRBV3-2; d_gene: .; CDR3aa: CASSQASGGGNQPQHF
j_gene: TRBJ2-4; v_gene: TRBV5-1; d_gene: TRBD1; CDR3aa: CASSLGQGTGGKNIQYF
j_gene: TRBJ1-6; v_gene: TRBV30; d_gene: .; CDR3aa: CASQGQVNSPLHF
j_gene: TRBJ2-6; v_gene: TRBV3-1/TRBV3-2; d_gene: TRBD2; CDR3aa: CASSPQTSGVAGANVLTF
j_gene: TRBJ2-5; v_gene: TRBV6-1; d_gene: .; CDR3aa: CASSDLEETQYF
j_gene: TRBJ1-5; v_gene: TRBV7-8; d_gene: .; CDR3aa: CASSSQISNQPQHF
j_gene: TRBJ1-4; v_gene: TRBV11-2; d_gene: .; CDR3aa: CASSRDRPNEKLFF
j_gene: TRBJ1-4; v_gene: TRBV7-9; d_gene: .; CDR3aa: CASTKGRANEKLFF
j_gene: TRBJ2-7; v_gene: TRBV7-2; d_gene: .; CDR3aa: CASSFAGSSYEQYF
j_gene: TRBJ2-1; v_gene: TRBV18; d_gene: TRBD2; CDR3aa: CASSPPSGRADEQFF
j_gene: TRBJ2-1; v_gene: TRBV5-1; d_gene: .; CDR3aa: CASSLDIQGEQFF
j_gene: TRBJ2-1; v_gene: TRBV7-9; d_gene: TRBD2; CDR3aa: CASSSAGLASYNEQFF
j_gene: TRBJ1-3; v_gene: TRBV11-2; d_gene: .; CDR3aa: CASSWSQFSGNTIYF